What follows are 23 T cell receptor beta chains derived from one specimen sequenced in a study of patients and donors after allogeneic stem cell transplantation (dated by TCRdb to 2018 to 2021). Receptor libraries were prepared by RT-PCR. TCRdb names NextSeq 550 as the instrument used. TCRdb ran its own pipeline on the public reads, namely fastp trimming at Q25 and MiXCR clone calling, and kept in-frame beta chains. Rows merge per CDR3 protein into single entries with the most common DNA and genes. Within this sample are about 150,000 distinct CDR3 sequences, with over 30% of them counted one time only. The ten largest clones capture around 50% of the sample. Sequenced: blood, either unsorted or a sorted T cell fraction (not recorded which). Receptors originate from a human donor who was either an allogeneic HSCT recipient or a stem cell or donor lymphocyte infusion donor (not recorded which). It is not recorded whose cells these are; they may come from a transplant donor.

This clonotype was detected ten times or more. The CDR3: CSASRDSYEAFF. The CDR3 DNA reads as TGCAGCGCATCCCGGGACAGTTATGAAGCTTTCTTT. The chain carries TRBV29-1 and TRBJ1-1; 7 bases fit TRBD1. CDR1 is SQVTM, CDR2 ANQGSEA, per germline. This CDR3 spans 12 amino acids. Germline trimming cut 7 bases from V and 7 bases from J; bases unmatched to any gene: 9.

There are a few counts of this clonotype. The chain recombines TRBV6-2 or TRBV6-3 with TRBJ1-2; D is uncertain. Deletions cut 2 bases from V and 5 bases from J, with 15 bases between. The CDR3 runs 15 residues. Germline V gene sequence: CDR1 MNHEY, CDR2 SVGEGT. CDR3 in amino acids: CASSYTDFWKYGYTF. The CDR3 bases are TGTGCCAGCAGTTACACGGATTTTTGGAAATATGGCTACACCTTC.

This clonotype was found a few times. The V call is TRBV12-3 or TRBV12-4, the J call TRBJ2-3; 7 nucleotides agree with TRBD2. Trimming at V came to 4 bases and at J to 1 base, leaving 2 bases not matched to a gene. CDR3 length: 14 residues. CDR3 sequence reads: CASSSSGGTDTQYF. CDR3 coding DNA: TGTGCCAGCAGTTCAAGCGGGGGCACAGATACGCAGTATTTT.

This chain connects TRBV12-3 or TRBV12-4 to TRBJ2-2; 9 bases match TRBD2. V lost 3 bases and J lost 4; bases outside the gene matches: 6. The CDR3 covers 16 residues. The CDR3 loop reads CASSFGGGARTGELFF. Here the CDR3 DNA reads TGTGCCAGCAGTTTCGGCGGGGGGGCACGCACCGGGGAGCTGTTTTTT.

CDR3 nucleotides: TGCGCCAGCCTCACCGGCGGGGGGCCTAGCACAGATACGCAGTATTTT. Translating gives CASLTGGGPSTDTQYF. The V and J genes are TRBV5-1 and TRBJ2-3; 8 bases align to TRBD2. The trim removed 7 bases at V and 0 bases at J, leaving 10 bases unmatched. The CDR3 has 16 residues. CDR1 is SGHRS and CDR2 is YFSETQ in the germline V gene. Filled out from reference TRBV5-1 and TRBJ2-3, the complete variable domain reads KAGVTQTPRYLIKTRGQQVTLSCSPISGHRSVSWYQQTPGQGLQFLFEYFSETQRNKGNFPGRFSGRQFSNSRSEMNVSTLELGDSALYLCASLTGGGPSTDTQYFGPGTRLTVL.

This clonotype was observed a handful of times. J is TRBJ1-6 and V is TRBV5-6, with D maybe TRBD1 (6 bases). The length of the CDR3 is 15 residues. The ends were cut back, 6 bases at V and 4 bases at J, with 14 bases in the middle. Germline loops: CDR1 SGHDT, CDR2 YYEEEE. The CDR3 reads CASTLEGVYNSPLHF. CDR3 bases: TGTGCCAGCACCCTAGAGGGGGTTTATAATTCACCCCTCCACTTT.

This clonotype occurred once. The chain recombines TRBV7-2 with TRBJ2-3, with D possibly TRBD2 on 5 matching bases. The CDR3 runs to 14 residues. Trimming stripped 8 bases from V and 1 base from J, with 13 bases between. Per the germline V gene, CDR1 is SGHTA and CDR2 is FQGNSA. CDR3 coding DNA: TGTGCCAGCCTTATGCTCGGGGGCACAGATACGCAGTATTTT. Translation gives CASLMLGGTDTQYF.

This chain links TRBV20-1 with TRBJ2-4; tentative D call: TRBD2 (6 bases). The germline V gene has CDR1 DFQATT and CDR2 SNEGSKA (reference sequence). This CDR3 spans 14 amino acids. V gave up 4 bases and J gave up 2 bases, with 12 bases separating them. CDR3 loop: CSATTEGPKNIQYF. CDR3 DNA sequence: TGCAGTGCTACGACGGAGGGGCCCAAAAACATTCAGTACTTC.

This clonotype was picked up a small number of times. The CDR3, as DNA: TGTGCCAGCAGTCCGCCATCACATAACACCGGGGAGCTGTTTTTT. It translates to CASSPPSHNTGELFF. The chain employs TRBV28 and TRBJ2-2; no definite D call. The CDR3 extends over 15 amino acids. In germline, CDR1 is MDHEN, CDR2 SYDVKM. V lost 5 bases and J lost 2, with 12 bases in between.

The chain is built from TRBV5-1 and TRBJ2-7, with TRBD1 as a possible D gene (8 bases). The CDR3 covers 15 residues. V was clipped by 4 bases and J by 0 bases, with 14 bases between them. CDR1 is SGHRS and CDR2 is YFSETQ in the germline V gene. The CDR3 here is CASSPTGDYSYEQYF. The CDR3 nucleotides are TGCGCCAGCAGCCCGACAGGGGACTACTCCTACGAGCAGTACTTC.

The chain employs TRBV10-3 and TRBJ1-4; D is perhaps TRBD1 (6 bases). This CDR3 contains 13 residues. V dropped 10 bases and J dropped 6 bases, with 15 bases sitting between them. From germline, CDR1 is ENHRY and CDR2 SYGVKD. CDR3 sequence reads: CATGGGGYEKLFF. Here the CDR3 DNA reads TGTGCCACCGGGGGGGGCGGCTATGAAAAACTGTTTTTT.

The chain couples TRBV5-1 to TRBJ1-5; the match to TRBD1 covers 7 bases. The CDR3 has 15 residues. V was pared by 4 bases and J by 1 base, with 5 bases of the junction left unmatched. Germline lookup yields CDR1 SGHRS and CDR2 YFSETQ. The chain's CDR3 is CASSLGTESNQPQHF. CDR3 in DNA: TGCGCCAGCAGCCTTGGGACAGAGAGCAATCAGCCCCAGCATTTT.

V usage is TRBV27 and J usage is TRBJ1-1; D is perhaps TRBD1 (6 bases). The CDR3 extends over 16 amino acids. Trimming removed 3 bases at V and 3 bases at J, with 17 bases between. Germline assignment: CDR1 MNHEY and CDR2 SMNVEV (reference sequence). The CDR3 coding sequence is TGTGCCAGCAGTTTGAGCCAGGGGAAGTGGGACACTGAAGCTTTCTTT. Protein sequence: CASSLSQGKWDTEAFF.

The rearrangement joins TRBV12-3 or TRBV12-4 to TRBJ2-5; D gene ambiguous. CDR3 size: 13 residues. V dropped 1 base and J dropped 7 bases, with 10 bases sitting between them. The CDR3 sequence is CASSLESIGTQYF. The CDR3 DNA is TGTGCCAGCAGTTTAGAGAGCATCGGGACCCAGTACTTC.

The V and J genes are TRBV6-2 or TRBV6-3 and TRBJ1-1; D unresolved. This CDR3 is 15 amino acids long. V was trimmed by 6 bases and J by 1 base, leaving 15 bases between them. CDR1 is MNHEY and CDR2 is SVGEGT in the germline V gene. The CDR3, as DNA: TGTGCCAGCAGCCGTAACAGACGCCAGAACACTGAAGCTTTCTTT. Translation: CASSRNRRQNTEAFF.

The chain employs TRBV12-3 or TRBV12-4 and TRBJ1-1, with a weak D call TRBD1 (6 bases). The V end lost 4 bases, the J end lost 8 bases, and 14 bases lay between the germline ends. The CDR3 contains 13 residues. The DNA for the CDR3 is TGTGCCAGCAGTTGGGCTGCAGGGGCAGAAGCTTTCTTT. This encodes CASSWAAGAEAFF.

The CDR3 DNA reads TGTGCCAGCAGCCAAGGGGAGACAAGCGATTCACCCCTCCACTTT. Protein: CASSQGETSDSPLHF. The rearrangement links TRBV4-2 to TRBJ1-6; D is ambiguous. This CDR3 is built from 15 residues. Deletions cut 1 base from V and 8 bases from J, with 12 bases between. The V gene's germline CDR1 is LGHNA and CDR2 YNFKEQ.

This clonotype appeared a few times. This sequence joins TRBV4-3 and TRBJ2-1; D perhaps matches TRBD1 (6 bases). Germline values: CDR1 LGHNA, CDR2 YSLEER. CDR3 size: 14 residues. Trimming took 4 bases from V and 5 from J, leaving 12 bases between them. CDR3 region: CASSPRGRDNEQFF. Written as DNA, the CDR3 is TGCGCCAGCAGCCCCAGGGGCAGGGACAATGAGCAGTTCTTC.

V usage is TRBV9 and J usage is TRBJ1-6, with unresolved D. The V gene lost 6 bases and the J gene lost 3 bases, with 16 bases spanning the gap. The germline CDR1 and CDR2 sequences are SGDLS and YYNGEE. The CDR3 runs to 16 residues. The CDR3 reads CASTPTEALYNSPLHF. CDR3 coding DNA: TGTGCCAGCACCCCGACTGAGGCTCTCTATAATTCACCCCTCCACTTT.

This chain uses TRBV25-1 with TRBJ1-1, with D perhaps matching TRBD1 (5 bases). Germline V gene data show CDR1 as MGHDK and CDR2 as SYGVNS. This CDR3 has 15 amino acids. V was cut by 2 bases and J by 0 bases, with 10 bases left in between. The CDR3 DNA is TGTGCCAGCAGTGAAGGGGGTCAGATGAACACTGAAGCTTTCTTT. It encodes CASSEGGQMNTEAFF.

This clonotype appeared a few times. In DNA, the CDR3 is TGTGCCAGCAGCCGGGGGTATGGCAATCAGCCCCAGCATTTT. Its protein product is CASSRGYGNQPQHF. The chain uses TRBV12-3 or TRBV12-4 and TRBJ1-5; D may be TRBD1 (5 bases). V lost 6 bases and J 2 bases, leaving 11 bases between the germline ends. The CDR3 consists of 14 residues.

This clonotype was found a few times. The chain uses TRBV24-1 and TRBJ1-2; D not certain. The CDR3 length is 14 residues. In germline, CDR1 is KGHDR, CDR2 SFDVKD. Trimming left V 7 bases short and J 6 bases short, with 17 bases between. Here the CDR3 reads CATSVGSTFDGYTF. DNA for the CDR3: TGTGCCACCAGCGTGGGGTCTACCTTCGATGGCTACACCTTC.

The chain has TRBV10-3 and TRBJ2-2; 7 positions agree with TRBD2. With 10 bases clipped from V and 1 base from J, the junction kept 6 bases outside the gene matches. Germline lookup yields CDR1 ENHRY and CDR2 SYGVKD. The CDR3 has 14 residues. The CDR3 DNA reads TGTGCCACCGACCAGCGGGGGAACACCGGGGAGCTGTTTTTT. It codes for CATDQRGNTGELFF.